These 14 T cell receptor beta chains came from one sample sequenced in a study of OX40 agonist ivuxolimab in advanced cancers. Assay used: immunoSEQ multiplex PCR; TCRdb lists only in-frame clones, some missing. In the table there are some 140,000 clones, over 75% of which are singletons. The specimen comprised CD4+ or CD8+ T cells sorted from blood, sampled in a trial of the OX40 agonist ivuxolimab. These receptors all come from an adult with an advanced solid tumor such as melanoma, head and neck, liver or kidney cancer.

This clone has only a few counts. The chain recombines TRBV7-9 with TRBJ1-1; TRBD1 matches 8 bases. The V gene end was trimmed by 5 bases and the J gene end by 3 bases; junction bases not matched to a gene: 5. This CDR3 has 14 residues. Per the germline V gene, CDR1 is SEHNR and CDR2 is FQNEAQ (reference sequence). Here the CDR3 reads CASSPTGGDTEAFF. In DNA, the CDR3 is TGTGCCAGCAGCCCAACAGGGGGGGACACTGAAGCTTTCTTT.

The chain is built from TRBV5-1 and TRBJ2-7; D not resolved. Germline-derived CDR1 and CDR2 are SGHRS and YFSETQ. The CDR3 contains 13 residues. V was clipped by 0 bases and J by 6 bases, with 10 bases between them. CDR3 DNA: TGCGCCAGCAGCTTGGAGGTGGAAACCGAGCAGTACTTC. Its translation: CASSLEVETEQYF.

This chain connects TRBV25-1 to TRBJ2-1, with a tentative D call TRBD1 (5 bases). CDR3 length: 11 amino acids. V lost 6 bases, J lost 7 bases, and 7 bases lay in between. CDR1 is MGHDK, CDR2 SYGVNS, per germline. The CDR3 loop reads CASRGQNEQFF. The CDR3 coding sequence is TGTGCCAGCAGGGGGCAAAATGAGCAGTTCTTC. Looking up the rest from reference TRBV25-1 and TRBJ2-1 gives the full variable domain: EADIYQTPRYLVIGTGKKITLECSQTMGHDKMYWYQQDPGMELHLIHYSYGVNSTEKGDLSSESTVSRIRTEHFPLTLESARPSHTSQYLCASRGQNEQFFGPGTRLTVL.

This clone appeared once. The rearrangement uses TRBV7-8 and TRBJ1-4, with TRBD1 matching over 7 bases. Losses at the gene ends were 5 bases for V and 8 bases for J; bases not matched to a gene: 5. The CDR3 runs to 13 residues. Per the germline V gene, CDR1 is SGHVS and CDR2 is FQNEAQ. The CDR3 sequence: CASSGRGGEKLFF. CDR3 nucleotide sequence: TGTGCCAGCAGCGGCAGGGGGGGGGAAAAACTGTTTTTT.

This chain joins TRBV25-1 and TRBJ2-7; maybe TRBD1 (6 bases). With 4 bases removed from V and 2 bases from J, the gap between germline ends came to 15 bases. The CDR3 is 15 amino acids. Per the germline V gene, CDR1 is MGHDK and CDR2 is SYGVNS. Here the CDR3 DNA reads TGTGCCAGCAGTGTGTGGGGGCAGAATCCCTACGAGCAGTACTTC. Protein sequence: CASSVWGQNPYEQYF.

This clone was observed once. The chain is built from TRBV18 and TRBJ1-1; D uncertain. The CDR3 has 14 amino acids. CDR1 and CDR2 from the germline V gene are KGHSH and LQKENI. Trimming cost V 1 base and J 1 base, with 7 bases left between them. CDR3: CASSPQRGNTEAFF. In DNA form, the CDR3 reads TGTGCCAGCTCACCACAGAGAGGGAACACTGAAGCTTTCTTT.

The CDR3 region has the DNA TGTGCCAGCTCACCCCAGGGTTGGGGTGATGAGCAGTTCTTC. It specifies CASSPQGWGDEQFF. The V call is TRBV18, the J call TRBJ2-1; TRBD1 is a possible D gene (5 bases). Germline V lookup: CDR1 KGHSH, CDR2 LQKENI. V was clipped by 3 bases and J by 8 bases, with 14 bases between them. The CDR3 totals 14 residues. The full variable domain, completed using reference TRBV18 and TRBJ2-1, is NAGVMQNPRHLVRRRGQEARLRCSPMKGHSHVYWYRQLPEEGLKFMVYLQKENIIDESGMPKERFSAEFPKEGPSILRIQQVVRGDSAAYFCASSPQGWGDEQFFGPGTRLTVL.

The gene calls are TRBV30 and TRBJ2-1; no firm D call. The length of the CDR3 is 16 residues. V lost 0 bases, J lost 0 bases, and 12 bases lay in between. The germline V gene has CDR1 GTSNPN and CDR2 SVGIG (reference sequence). The chain's CDR3 is CAWSVLQASSYNEQFF. In DNA form, the CDR3 reads TGTGCCTGGAGTGTACTCCAGGCCAGCTCCTACAATGAGCAGTTCTTC.

This chain uses TRBV21-1 with TRBJ2-1; the D call of TRBD1 is as the table states it, not checked on the DNA. TRBV21-1 is designated a pseudogene. This CDR3 has 13 residues. DNA for the CDR3: TGTGCCAGCAGCAAAAGCCGGAACAGGGCCTACTTCTTC. Translating gives CASSKSRNRAYFF.

The CDR3 region is CASRDAYEQYF. As DNA, the CDR3 is TGTGCCAGCAGGGACGCCTACGAGCAGTACTTC. V usage is TRBV28 and J usage is TRBJ2-7; D ambiguous. CDR1 is MDHEN, CDR2 SYDVKM, per germline. V lost 6 bases and J 2 bases, leaving 5 bases between the germline ends. The CDR3 is made up of 11 amino acids.

The chain carries TRBV7-6 and TRBJ2-7; 8 positions match TRBD2. This CDR3 comprises 19 residues. Germline V gene sequence: CDR1 SGHVS, CDR2 FNYEAQ. V shed 3 bases and J 0 bases; nucleotides not matched to a gene: 16. The CDR3 region has the DNA TGTGCCAGCAGCTTCGCCGCCCTACTAACGGGAGGGCACTCCTACGAGCAGTACTTC. Translating it yields CASSFAALLTGGHSYEQYF.

The rearrangement links TRBV18 to TRBJ2-5; D call uncertain. CDR3 size: 14 residues. Germline V gene data show CDR1 as KGHSH and CDR2 as LQKENI. V lost 0 bases to trimming and J lost 1 base, with 6 bases between them. The CDR3 nucleotides are TGTGCCAGCTCACCACCGGGAAGCCAAGAGACCCAGTACTTC. This gives the protein CASSPPGSQETQYF.

This chain uses TRBV2 with TRBJ1-3; no clear D gene. V lost 7 bases and J 0 bases, leaving 7 bases between the germline ends. The CDR3 is 13 amino acids. Germline CDR1 reads SNHLY; CDR2 reads FYNNEI. Here the CDR3 reads CASTTISGNTIYF. For the CDR3, the DNA is TGTGCCAGCACGACGATCTCTGGAAACACCATATATTTT.

This chain uses TRBV29-1 with TRBJ2-7, with TRBD1 identical over 8 bases. CDR3 length: 14 residues. Germline CDR1 is SQVTM and CDR2 is ANQGSEA. The trim removed 4 bases at V and 3 bases at J, leaving 8 bases unmatched. The CDR3 here is CSVGRTGRVYEQYF. CDR3 DNA: TGCAGCGTTGGGCGGACAGGGAGAGTCTACGAGCAGTACTTC.